This T cell receptor (beta chain) originates from a study of blood T cell repertoires in COVID-19. Study context: Donors in the United States, Italy and Spain gave samples during acute or convalescent COVID-19.

The method was immunoSEQ multiplex PCR; TCRdb's version includes in-frame clones alone and lacks a portion of them. The table includes under 200,000 clones, around 86% detected once. Germline CDR1 SGHVS, CDR2 FNYEAQ. V was clipped by 3 bases and J by 2 bases, with 11 bases between them. This CDR3 is built from 15 residues. The receptor comes from a woman in her thirties or forties in a cohort exposed to, infected with or recovered from COVID-19 (not recorded which). This chain joins TRBV7-6 and TRBJ2-1; D ambiguous. Sequenced input: PBMCs or T cells enriched from blood (not recorded which). CDR3 sequence: CASSLSRSTYNEQFF. CDR3 sequence (DNA): TGTGCCAGCAGCTTGTCTCGGTCGACCTACAATGAGCAGTTCTTC.